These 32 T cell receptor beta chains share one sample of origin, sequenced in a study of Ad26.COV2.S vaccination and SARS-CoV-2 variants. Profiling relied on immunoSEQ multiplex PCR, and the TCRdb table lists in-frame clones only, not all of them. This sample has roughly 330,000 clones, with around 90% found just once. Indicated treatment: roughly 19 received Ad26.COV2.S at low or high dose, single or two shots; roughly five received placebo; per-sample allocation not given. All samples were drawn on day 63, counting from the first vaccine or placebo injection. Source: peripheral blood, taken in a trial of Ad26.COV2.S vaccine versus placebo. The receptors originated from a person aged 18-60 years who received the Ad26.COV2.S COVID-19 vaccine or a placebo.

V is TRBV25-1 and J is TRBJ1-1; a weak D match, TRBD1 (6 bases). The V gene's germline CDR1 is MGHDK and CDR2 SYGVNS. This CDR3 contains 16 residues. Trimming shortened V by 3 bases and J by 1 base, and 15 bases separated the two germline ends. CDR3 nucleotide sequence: TGTGCCAGCAGTGACCAACAGGGCCCCCGGAACACTGAAGCTTTCTTT. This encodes CASSDQQGPRNTEAFF.

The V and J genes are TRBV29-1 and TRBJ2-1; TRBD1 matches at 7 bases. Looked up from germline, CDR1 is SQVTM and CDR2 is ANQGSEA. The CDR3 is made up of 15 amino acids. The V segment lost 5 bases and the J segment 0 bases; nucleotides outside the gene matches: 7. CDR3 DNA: TGCAGCGTTCTCGGGGACAGAGACTCCTACAATGAGCAGTTCTTC. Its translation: CSVLGDRDSYNEQFF.

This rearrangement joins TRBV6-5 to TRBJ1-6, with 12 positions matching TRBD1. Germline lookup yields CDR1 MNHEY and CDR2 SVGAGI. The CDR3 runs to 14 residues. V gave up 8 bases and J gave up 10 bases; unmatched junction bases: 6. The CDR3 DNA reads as TGTGCCAGCGCCAGGGACAGGGGGCTATCACCCCTCCACTTT. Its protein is CASARDRGLSPLHF.

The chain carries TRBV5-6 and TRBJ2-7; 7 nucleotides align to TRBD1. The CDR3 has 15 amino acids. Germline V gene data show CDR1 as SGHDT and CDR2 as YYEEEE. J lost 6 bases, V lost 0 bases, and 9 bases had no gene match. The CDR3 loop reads CASSLAGLAGGEQYF. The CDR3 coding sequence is TGTGCCAGCAGCTTGGCTGGGCTAGCAGGGGGCGAGCAGTACTTC. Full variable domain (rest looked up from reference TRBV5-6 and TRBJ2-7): DAGVTQSPTHLIKTRGQQVTLRCSPKSGHDTVSWYQQALGQGPQFIFQYYEEEERQRGNFPDRFSGHQFPNYSSELNVNALLLGDSALYLCASSLAGLAGGEQYFGPGTRLTVT.

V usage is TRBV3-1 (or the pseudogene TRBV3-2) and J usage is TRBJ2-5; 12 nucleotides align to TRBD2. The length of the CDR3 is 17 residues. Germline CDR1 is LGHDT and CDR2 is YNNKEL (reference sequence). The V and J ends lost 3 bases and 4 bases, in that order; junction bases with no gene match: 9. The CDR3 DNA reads TGTGCCAGCAGCCAGGGTCGGACTAGCGGGGTTCGAGAGACCCAGTACTTC. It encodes CASSQGRTSGVRETQYF.

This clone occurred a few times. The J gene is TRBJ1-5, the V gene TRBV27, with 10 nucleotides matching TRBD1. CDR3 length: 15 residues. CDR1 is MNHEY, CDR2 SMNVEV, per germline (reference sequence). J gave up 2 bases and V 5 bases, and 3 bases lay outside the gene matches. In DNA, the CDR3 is TGTGCCAGCAGTCCCGGGACAGGGGGCAATCAGCCCCAGCATTTT. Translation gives CASSPGTGGNQPQHF.

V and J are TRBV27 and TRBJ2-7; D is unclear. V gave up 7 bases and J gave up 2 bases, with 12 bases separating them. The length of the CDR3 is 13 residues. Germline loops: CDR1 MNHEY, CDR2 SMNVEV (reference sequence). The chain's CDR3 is CASNTIGPYEQYF. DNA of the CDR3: TGTGCCAGCAACACTATAGGACCCTACGAGCAGTACTTC.

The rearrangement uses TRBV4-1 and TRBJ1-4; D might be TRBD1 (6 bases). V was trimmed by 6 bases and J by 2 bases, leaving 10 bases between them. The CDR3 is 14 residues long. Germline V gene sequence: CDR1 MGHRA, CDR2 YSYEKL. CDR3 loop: CASRPGQTNEKLFF. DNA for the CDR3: TGCGCCAGCAGACCCGGACAGACTAATGAAAAACTGTTTTTT.

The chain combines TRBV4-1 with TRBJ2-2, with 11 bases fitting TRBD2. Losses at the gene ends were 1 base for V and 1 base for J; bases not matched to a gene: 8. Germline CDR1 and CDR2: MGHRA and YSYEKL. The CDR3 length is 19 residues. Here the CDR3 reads CASSQVGLAGGLNTGELFF. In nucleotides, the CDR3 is TGCGCCAGCAGCCAAGTCGGGCTAGCGGGGGGCTTGAACACCGGGGAGCTGTTTTTT.

The CDR3 bases are TGTGCCAGTGACAGGGGAAGGACTGAAGCTTTCTTT. Amino acids: CASDRGRTEAFF. This rearrangement joins TRBV19 to TRBJ1-1; 8 bases are a match to TRBD1. The CDR3 is made up of 12 amino acids. The germline V gene has CDR1 LNHDA and CDR2 SQIVND (reference sequence). After removal of 8 bases from V and 5 bases from J, the junction contained 4 bases not matched to a gene.

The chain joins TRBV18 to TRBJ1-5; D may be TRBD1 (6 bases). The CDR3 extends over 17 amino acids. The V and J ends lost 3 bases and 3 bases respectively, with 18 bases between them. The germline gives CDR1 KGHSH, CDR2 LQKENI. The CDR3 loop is CASSPFGGGLVNQPQHF. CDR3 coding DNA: TGTGCCAGCTCACCCTTCGGGGGCGGCTTGGTCAATCAGCCCCAGCATTTT.

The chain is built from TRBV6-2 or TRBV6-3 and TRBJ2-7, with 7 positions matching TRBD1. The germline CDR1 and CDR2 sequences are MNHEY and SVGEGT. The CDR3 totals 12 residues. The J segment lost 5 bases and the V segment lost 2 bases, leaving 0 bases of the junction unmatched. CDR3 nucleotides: TGTGCCAGCAGTTACGGGACAGACGAGCAGTACGTC. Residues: CASSYGTDEQYV.

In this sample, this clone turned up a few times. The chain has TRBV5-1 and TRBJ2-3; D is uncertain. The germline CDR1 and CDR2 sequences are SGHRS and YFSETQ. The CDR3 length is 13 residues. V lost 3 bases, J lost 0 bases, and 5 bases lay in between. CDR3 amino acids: CASSSASTDTQYF. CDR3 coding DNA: TGCGCCAGCAGCTCGGCTAGCACAGATACGCAGTATTTT.

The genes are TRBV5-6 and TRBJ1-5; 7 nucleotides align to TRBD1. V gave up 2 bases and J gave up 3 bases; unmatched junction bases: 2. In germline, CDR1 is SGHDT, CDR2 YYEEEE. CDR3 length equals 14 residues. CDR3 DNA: TGTGCCAGCAGCTTCGGACAGGACAATCAGCCCCAGCATTTT. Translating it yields CASSFGQDNQPQHF. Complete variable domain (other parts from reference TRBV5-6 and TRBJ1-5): DAGVTQSPTHLIKTRGQQVTLRCSPKSGHDTVSWYQQALGQGPQFIFQYYEEEERQRGNFPDRFSGHQFPNYSSELNVNALLLGDSALYLCASSFGQDNQPQHFGDGTRLSIL.

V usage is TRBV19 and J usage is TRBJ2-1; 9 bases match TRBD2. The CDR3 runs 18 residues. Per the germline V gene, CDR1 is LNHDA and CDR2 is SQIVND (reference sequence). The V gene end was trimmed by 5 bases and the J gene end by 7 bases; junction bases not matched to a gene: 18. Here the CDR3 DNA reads TGTGCCAGTAGTCCGCCCCAGCGGGAGGTCGTAACGGGGAATGAGCAGTTCTTC. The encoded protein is CASSPPQREVVTGNEQFF.

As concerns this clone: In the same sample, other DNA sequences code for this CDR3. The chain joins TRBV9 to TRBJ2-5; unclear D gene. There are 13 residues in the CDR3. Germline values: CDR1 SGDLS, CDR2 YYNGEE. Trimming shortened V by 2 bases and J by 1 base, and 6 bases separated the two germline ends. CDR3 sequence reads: CASSVDLQETQYF. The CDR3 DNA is TGTGCCAGCAGCGTTGACCTCCAAGAGACCCAGTACTTC.

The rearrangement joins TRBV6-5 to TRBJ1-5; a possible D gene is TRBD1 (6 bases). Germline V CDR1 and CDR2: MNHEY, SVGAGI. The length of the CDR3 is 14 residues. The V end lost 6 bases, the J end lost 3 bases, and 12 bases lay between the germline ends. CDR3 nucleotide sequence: TGTGCCAGCAGGAAAGGGGGATTCAATCAGCCCCAGCATTTT. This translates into CASRKGGFNQPQHF.

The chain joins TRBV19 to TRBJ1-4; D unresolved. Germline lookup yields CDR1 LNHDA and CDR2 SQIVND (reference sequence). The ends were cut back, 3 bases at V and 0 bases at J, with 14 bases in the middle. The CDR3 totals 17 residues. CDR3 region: CASSIEGWRATNEKLFF. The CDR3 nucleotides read TGTGCCAGTAGTATCGAGGGTTGGAGGGCAACTAATGAAAAACTGTTTTTT.

The DNA for the CDR3 is TGTGCCAGCAGTGTTAGAGAAGCGGGAGCTGCCGGGGAGCTGTTTTTT. It translates to CASSVREAGAAGELFF. This rearrangement joins TRBV2 to TRBJ2-2, with TRBD2 matching 8 bases. Germline V gene lookup returns CDR1 SNHLY and CDR2 FYNNEI. The CDR3 has 16 residues. The ends lost 4 bases at V and 6 bases at J; junction bases unmatched: 10.

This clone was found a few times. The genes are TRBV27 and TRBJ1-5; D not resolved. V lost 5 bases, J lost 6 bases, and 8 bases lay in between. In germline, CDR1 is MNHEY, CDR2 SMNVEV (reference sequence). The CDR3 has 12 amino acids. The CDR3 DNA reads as TGTGCCAGCAGTGCTTACGGTCAGCCCCAGCATTTT. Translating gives CASSAYGQPQHF.

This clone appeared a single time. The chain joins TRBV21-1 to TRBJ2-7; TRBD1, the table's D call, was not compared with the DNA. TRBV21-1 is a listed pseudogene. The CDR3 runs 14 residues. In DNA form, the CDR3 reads TGTGCCAGCAGCCCTAACAGGTCATCCTACGAGCAGTACGTC. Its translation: CASSPNRSSYEQYV.

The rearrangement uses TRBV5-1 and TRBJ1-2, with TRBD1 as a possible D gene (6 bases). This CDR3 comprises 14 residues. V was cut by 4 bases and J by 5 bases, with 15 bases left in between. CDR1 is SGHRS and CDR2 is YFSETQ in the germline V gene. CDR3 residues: CASSEPGHLYGYTF. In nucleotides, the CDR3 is TGCGCCAGCAGCGAGCCGGGACACCTTTATGGCTACACCTTC.

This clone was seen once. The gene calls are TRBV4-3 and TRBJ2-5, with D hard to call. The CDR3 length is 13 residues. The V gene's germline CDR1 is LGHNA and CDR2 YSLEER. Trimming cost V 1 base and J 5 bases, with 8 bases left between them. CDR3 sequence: CASSQAVGETQYF. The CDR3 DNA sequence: TGCGCCAGCAGCCAAGCCGTAGGGGAGACCCAGTACTTC.

DNA of the CDR3: TGTGCCAGCGGTGGGGCCAACGTCCTGACTTTC. Translated, it gives CASGGANVLTF. This chain links TRBV11-2 with TRBJ2-6; D gene ambiguous. Germline V gene lookup returns CDR1 SGHAT and CDR2 FQNNGV. V was cut by 8 bases and J by 3 bases, with 2 bases left in between. CDR3 length: 11 amino acids.

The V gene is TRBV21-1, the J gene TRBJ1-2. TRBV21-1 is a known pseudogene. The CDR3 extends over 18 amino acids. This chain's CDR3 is CASSKALKRPLILYGYTF. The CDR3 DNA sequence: TGTGCCAGCAGCAAAGCGCTTAAGCGGCCCCTCATCCTCTATGGCTACACCTTC.

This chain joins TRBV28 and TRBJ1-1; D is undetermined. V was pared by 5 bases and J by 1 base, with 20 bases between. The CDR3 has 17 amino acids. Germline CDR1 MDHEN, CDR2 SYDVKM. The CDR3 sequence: CASSPPTPVTQNTEAFF. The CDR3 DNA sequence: TGTGCCAGCAGTCCCCCAACCCCGGTGACCCAGAACACTGAAGCTTTCTTT.

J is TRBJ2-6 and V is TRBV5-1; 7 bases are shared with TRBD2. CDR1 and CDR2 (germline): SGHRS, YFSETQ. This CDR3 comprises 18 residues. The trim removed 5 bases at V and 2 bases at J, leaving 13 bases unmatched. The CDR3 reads CASSLKIAGSTGANVLTF. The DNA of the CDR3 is TGCGCCAGCAGTTTGAAGATAGCGGGTAGCACTGGGGCCAACGTCCTGACTTTC.

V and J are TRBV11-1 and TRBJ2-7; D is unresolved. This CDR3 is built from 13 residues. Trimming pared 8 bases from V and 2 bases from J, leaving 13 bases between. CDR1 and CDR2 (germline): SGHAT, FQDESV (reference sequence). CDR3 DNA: TGTGCCAGCGTGTTTCTCCCTACCTACGAGCAGTACGTC. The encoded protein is CASVFLPTYEQYV.

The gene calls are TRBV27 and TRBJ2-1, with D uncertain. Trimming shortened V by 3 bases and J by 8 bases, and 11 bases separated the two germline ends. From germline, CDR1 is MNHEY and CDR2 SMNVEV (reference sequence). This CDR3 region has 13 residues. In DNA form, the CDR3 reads TGTGCCAGCAGTTTCCTCCGTTGGGATGAGCAGTTCTTC. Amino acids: CASSFLRWDEQFF.

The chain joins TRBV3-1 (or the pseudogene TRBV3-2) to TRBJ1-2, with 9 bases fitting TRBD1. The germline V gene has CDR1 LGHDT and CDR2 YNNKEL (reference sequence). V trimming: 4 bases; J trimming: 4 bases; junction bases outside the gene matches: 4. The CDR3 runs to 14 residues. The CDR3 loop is CASSPGTGIYGYTF. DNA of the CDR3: TGTGCCAGCAGCCCGGGGACAGGGATCTATGGCTACACCTTC.

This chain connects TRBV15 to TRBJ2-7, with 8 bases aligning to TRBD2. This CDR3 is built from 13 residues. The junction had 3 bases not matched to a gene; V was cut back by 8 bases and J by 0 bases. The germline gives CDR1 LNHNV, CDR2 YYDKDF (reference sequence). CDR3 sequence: CATSGTSSYEQYV. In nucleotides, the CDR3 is TGTGCCACCTCCGGGACTAGCTCCTACGAGCAGTACGTC.

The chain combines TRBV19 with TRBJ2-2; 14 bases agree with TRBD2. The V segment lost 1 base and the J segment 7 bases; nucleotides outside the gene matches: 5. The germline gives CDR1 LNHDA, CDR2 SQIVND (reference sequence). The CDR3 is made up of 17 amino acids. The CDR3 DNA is TGTGCCAGTAGTATAGCTGGACTAGCGGGGGGAGTCGGGGAGCTGTTTTTT. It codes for CASSIAGLAGGVGELFF.